The 24 T cell receptor beta chains listed next were all sequenced from one sample in a study of T cell repertoires in cytomegalovirus infection. Each CDR3 protein is one row after TCRdb ran MiXCR on the reads. The sample holds roughly 860,000 distinct CDR3 sequences, roughly 33% seen once. These TCRs' antigens remain unknown. The material was cultured CD8+ T cells from PBMCs, obtained from culture after CMV antigen stimulation. These receptors were taken from a human donor in good health (CMV status not recorded). Some clones in this sample may be carry-over from other donors' samples.

This clonotype occurred a few times. V usage is TRBV6-1 and J usage is TRBJ2-1, with 11 bases identical to TRBD1. Trimming at V came to 7 bases and at J to 8 bases, leaving 16 bases not matched to a gene. The CDR3 has 17 residues. The germline V gene encodes CDR1 MNHNS and CDR2 SASEGT. DNA of the CDR3: TGTGCCAGCATCCCGCTTCCCGGGACAGGGGGTATCGATGAGCAGTTCTTC. Its translation is CASIPLPGTGGIDEQFF.

This clonotype was detected once. V usage is TRBV19 and J usage is TRBJ1-1; the D gene is possibly TRBD1 (6 bases). The CDR3 has 16 amino acids. The V gene's germline CDR1 is LNHDA and CDR2 SQIVND (reference sequence). The V and J ends lost 2 bases and 10 bases respectively, with 23 bases between them. CDR3 sequence: CASSIRGDRLAYGAFF. CDR3 nucleotides: TGTGCCAGTAGTATAAGGGGAGACAGGCTCGCTTACGGAGCTTTCTTT.

This chain connects TRBV28 to TRBJ2-2, with D perhaps being TRBD1 or TRBD2 (6 bases each). Germline CDR1 is MDHEN and CDR2 is SYDVKM. Between the trimmed V and J ends, which lost 3 bases and 0 bases, there was a span of 23 bases. The CDR3 consists of 20 residues. CDR3 residues: CASSFQISGGVNSNTGELFF. Written as DNA, the CDR3 is TGTGCCAGCAGTTTCCAAATATCCGGGGGCGTAAACTCGAACACCGGGGAGCTGTTTTTT.

The chain uses TRBV4-2 and TRBJ2-7; D is possibly TRBD1 (6 bases). This CDR3 contains 13 residues. Deletions cut 5 bases from V and 4 bases from J, with 12 bases between. The V gene's germline CDR1 is LGHNA and CDR2 YNFKEQ. The CDR3 loop reads CASSSTRGYEQYV. CDR3 sequence (DNA): TGTGCCAGCAGCTCAACGAGGGGGTACGAGCAGTACGTC.

This clonotype has just a few counts. CDR3 region: CASTLGLHGGYTF. DNA of the CDR3: TGTGCCAGCACCCTAGGGCTCCATGGGGGCTACACCTTC. V is TRBV12-3 or TRBV12-4 and J is TRBJ1-2; D not resolved. Trimming stripped 7 bases from V and 8 bases from J, with 17 bases between. The CDR3 extends over 13 amino acids.

This clonotype has more than one count but fewer than ten. The V and J genes are TRBV10-3 and TRBJ2-2, with 10 bases aligning to TRBD1. CDR3 length: 16 residues. The trim removed 6 bases at V and 6 bases at J, leaving 10 bases unmatched. CDR1 and CDR2 (germline): ENHRY, SYGVKD. The CDR3 nucleotides are TGTGCCATCAGCCAACTAGACAGGGGGCTCTCCGGGGAGCTGTTTTTT. Its protein product is CAISQLDRGLSGELFF.

In this sample, this clonotype turned up many times. The chain couples TRBV7-2 to TRBJ2-1, with 10 bases identical to TRBD1. The CDR3 sequence is 15 residues long. V was pared by 5 bases and J by 8 bases, with 9 bases of the junction left unmatched. Germline V gene data show CDR1 as SGHTA and CDR2 as FQGNSA. The CDR3 is CASSEPGQGMYEQFF. CDR3 nucleotide sequence: TGTGCCAGCAGCGAACCGGGACAGGGGATGTATGAGCAGTTCTTC.

This clonotype was seen many times. V gene TRBV7-9 combines with J gene TRBJ2-3; TRBD1 is a possible D gene (5 bases). The germline V gene encodes CDR1 SEHNR and CDR2 FQNEAQ (reference sequence). V lost 3 bases and J lost 0, with 10 bases in between. The CDR3 has 15 residues. In nucleotides, the CDR3 is TGTGCCAGCAGCTTTCAAGGGGCTAGCACAGATACGCAGTATTTT. Encoded protein: CASSFQGASTDTQYF.

This clonotype was observed many times. The chain links TRBV28 to TRBJ2-3, with D maybe TRBD2 (5 bases). V lost 5 bases, J lost 2 bases, and 8 bases lay in between. Germline V lookup: CDR1 MDHEN, CDR2 SYDVKM. The CDR3 is 13 residues long. Here the CDR3 reads CASSPGITDTQYF. CDR3 in DNA: TGTGCCAGCAGTCCCGGGATCACAGATACGCAGTATTTT.

This clonotype occurred many times. V and J are TRBV7-2 and TRBJ2-3; D ambiguous. V was trimmed by 0 bases and J by 2 bases, leaving 9 bases between them. Germline assignment: CDR1 SGHTA and CDR2 FQGNSA. CDR3 length equals 15 residues. As DNA, the CDR3 is TGTGCCAGCAGCTTAGCACGGGCGGACACAGATACGCAGTATTTT. This translates into CASSLARADTDTQYF.

The V gene is TRBV11-2, the J gene TRBJ2-1, with D perhaps TRBD2 (5 bases). The CDR3 is 17 residues long. The germline V and J ends were trimmed by 1 base and 2 bases, with 15 bases remaining between them. Germline assignment: CDR1 SGHAT and CDR2 FQNNGV. The CDR3, as DNA: TGTGCCAGCAGCTTAGTGTTTGAGGGCACAACCTACAATGAGCAGTTCTTC. Translation gives CASSLVFEGTTYNEQFF.

At least ten counts were recorded for this clonotype. The chain is built from TRBV6-6 and TRBJ2-1, with TRBD2 matching over 8 bases. The ends lost 2 bases at V and 8 bases at J; junction bases unmatched: 5. Per the germline V gene, CDR1 is MNHNY and CDR2 is SVGAGI (reference sequence). This CDR3 has 14 residues. The CDR3, as DNA: TGTGCCAGCAGTTACCTCGGGGGGGCAGATGAGCAGTTCTTC. Its translation: CASSYLGGADEQFF.

This chain links TRBV11-1 with TRBJ1-1; D not certain. V dropped 0 bases and J dropped 0 bases, with 14 bases sitting between them. The V gene's germline CDR1 is SGHAT and CDR2 FQDESV (reference sequence). The CDR3 is made up of 17 amino acids. CDR3 bases: TGTGCCAGCAGCTTAGCGCGTGACGGGTATTTGAACACTGAAGCTTTCTTT. Translating it yields CASSLARDGYLNTEAFF.

This clonotype was seen a few times. V usage is TRBV5-1 and J usage is TRBJ1-1; D perhaps matches TRBD1 (5 bases). CDR3 length: 16 residues. Germline V gene data show CDR1 as SGHRS and CDR2 as YFSETQ. Deletions cut 2 bases from V and 0 bases from J, with 14 bases between. The CDR3 region is CASSFYTDRLNTEAFF. The CDR3, as DNA: TGCGCCAGCAGCTTTTACACAGACAGACTGAACACTGAAGCTTTCTTT.

The gene calls are TRBV20-1 and TRBJ1-2, with 11 bases aligning to TRBD1. The ends lost 0 bases at V and 8 bases at J; junction bases unmatched: 11. The CDR3 spans 16 residues. Germline assignment: CDR1 DFQATT and CDR2 SNEGSKA (reference sequence). The CDR3 nucleotides read TGCAGTGCTAGAGATGGAGAAGGACAGGGGGCGAAGGGCTACACCTTC. Translated, it gives CSARDGEGQGAKGYTF.

This clonotype was found once. The chain recombines TRBV4-3 with TRBJ1-5; a possible D gene is TRBD1 (5 bases). The V end was cut by 2 bases, the J end by 9 bases, with 26 bases between. The CDR3 loop spans 18 amino acids. CDR1 is LGHNA and CDR2 is YSLEER in the germline V gene. The CDR3 DNA is TGCGCCAGCAGCCAATATAGTGGGGGAGGTTCCTCCCCGGTGCCCCAGCATTTT. Amino acid sequence: CASSQYSGGGSSPVPQHF.

The J gene is TRBJ1-2, the V gene TRBV5-4, with D perhaps TRBD1 (5 bases). V was cut by 7 bases and J by 6 bases, with 10 bases left in between. Looked up from germline, CDR1 is SGHNT and CDR2 is YYREEE (reference sequence). The CDR3 loop spans 11 amino acids. The CDR3 DNA sequence: TGTGCCAGCGGTCCAGGGCATGGCTACACCTTC. Translated: CASGPGHGYTF.

This clonotype was observed many times. The rearrangement links TRBV7-8 to TRBJ2-7; D not certain. Germline CDR1 SGHVS, CDR2 FQNEAQ. The CDR3 loop spans 13 amino acids. The germline V and J ends were trimmed by 0 bases and 4 bases, with 7 bases remaining between them. For the CDR3, the DNA is TGTGCCAGCAGCTTAGCAAACAGTTACGAGCAGTACGTC. It encodes CASSLANSYEQYV.

The CDR3 nucleotides are TGTGCCAGCAGCCACGTTTCAAAGGGTGGATCCTACGAGCAGTACTTC. Translated, it gives CASSHVSKGGSYEQYF. This chain connects TRBV3-1 to TRBJ2-7, with D uncertain. The CDR3 sequence is 16 residues long. The V and J ends lost 3 bases and 1 base respectively, with 16 bases between them. Germline CDR1 is LGHDT and CDR2 is YNNKEL (reference sequence).

The rearrangement joins TRBV13 to TRBJ1-1; D is unclear. Germline V gene lookup returns CDR1 PRHDT and CDR2 FYEKMQ (reference sequence). This CDR3 spans 12 amino acids. Trimming stripped 5 bases from V and 6 bases from J, with 10 bases between. The DNA of the CDR3 is TGTGCCAGCAGCCCTCCACGCCCTGAAGCTTTCTTT. Translating it yields CASSPPRPEAFF.

This clonotype was observed at least ten times. The chain is built from TRBV19 and TRBJ2-3, with 11 bases matching TRBD2. Trimming cost V 9 bases and J 0 bases; bases outside gene matches: 8. The germline V gene has CDR1 LNHDA and CDR2 SQIVND (reference sequence). The CDR3 is 16 amino acids. The CDR3 sequence: CASSFRLAGSTDTQYF. In nucleotides, the CDR3 is TGTGCCAGCAGCTTCCGACTAGCGGGAAGCACAGATACGCAGTATTTT. Full variable domain (remainder filled in from reference TRBV19 and TRBJ2-3): DGGITQSPKYLFRKEGQNVTLSCEQNLNHDAMYWYRQDPGQGLRLIYYSQIVNDFQKGDIAEGYSVSREKKESFPLTVTSAQKNPTAFYLCASSFRLAGSTDTQYFGPGTRLTVL.

The chain is built from TRBV7-9 and TRBJ1-2, with a possible D match to TRBD1 (5 bases). The V gene's germline CDR1 is SEHNR and CDR2 FQNEAQ (reference sequence). This CDR3 has 16 amino acids. Trimming took off 5 bases at V and 4 bases at J, with 20 bases between the two ends. The CDR3 region is CASSRLGQGFGYGYTF. The CDR3 nucleotides read TGTGCCAGCAGCCGCCTAGGCCAGGGATTTGGCTATGGCTACACCTTC.

The chain uses TRBV19 and TRBJ2-1; no definite D call. The CDR3 is 15 amino acids. Germline loops: CDR1 LNHDA, CDR2 SQIVND (reference sequence). Trimming took 6 bases from V and 4 from J, leaving 16 bases between them. The CDR3 coding sequence is TGTGCCAGTAGCAAGGCGTCCCCCCCTTACAATGAGCAGTTCTTC. Protein product: CASSKASPPYNEQFF.

The rearrangement joins TRBV20-1 to TRBJ2-5, with D perhaps given as TRBD1 or TRBD2 (7 bases each). The CDR3 sequence is 15 residues long. Germline CDR1 DFQATT, CDR2 SNEGSKA (reference sequence). V was shortened by 0 bases and J by 5 bases, with 16 bases between the two germline ends. The CDR3 loop reads CSARDWAGGGETQYF. The CDR3 DNA reads as TGCAGTGCTAGAGATTGGGCAGGGGGAGGGGAGACCCAGTACTTC.